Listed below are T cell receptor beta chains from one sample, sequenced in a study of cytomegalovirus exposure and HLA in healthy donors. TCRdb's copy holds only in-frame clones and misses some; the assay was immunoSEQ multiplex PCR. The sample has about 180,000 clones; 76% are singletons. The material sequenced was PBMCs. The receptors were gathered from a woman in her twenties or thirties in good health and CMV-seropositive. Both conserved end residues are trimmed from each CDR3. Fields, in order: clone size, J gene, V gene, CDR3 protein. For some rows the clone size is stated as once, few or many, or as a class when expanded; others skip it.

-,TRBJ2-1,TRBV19,ASSPRGYNEQF
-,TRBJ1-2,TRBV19,ASSFGRDSLRYT
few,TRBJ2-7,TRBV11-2,ASSYSSYEQY
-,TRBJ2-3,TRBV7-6,ASSSRLAGVTDTQY
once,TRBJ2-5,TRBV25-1,ASSRQREMETQY
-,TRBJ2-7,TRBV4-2,ASSAQAGGSEQY
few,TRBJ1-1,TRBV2,ASSIDQGDTEAF
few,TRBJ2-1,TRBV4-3,ASSHDGGASGDNEQF
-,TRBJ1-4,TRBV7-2,ASSPGQGPLKLF
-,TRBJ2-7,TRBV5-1,ASSLRQSYEQY
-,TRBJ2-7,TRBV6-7,ASRWRGGPTYEQY
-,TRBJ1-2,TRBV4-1,ASSQGQGARYGYT
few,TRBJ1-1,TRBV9,ASSKEGTENTEAF
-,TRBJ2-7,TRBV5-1,ACHGGLAGDEQY
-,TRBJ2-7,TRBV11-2,ASSPEPDRVSEQY
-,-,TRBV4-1,ASSQVRGSYEQY
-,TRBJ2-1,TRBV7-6,ASSSSGGYNEQF
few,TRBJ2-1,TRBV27,ASSLTPAGRPGEQF
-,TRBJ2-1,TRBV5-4,ASSWGLAGSEQF
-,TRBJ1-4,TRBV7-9,ASSGLGLGPEKLF
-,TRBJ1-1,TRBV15,ATSFGYTEAF
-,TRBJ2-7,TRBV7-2,ASSHRTGGSYEQY
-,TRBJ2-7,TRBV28,ASSFSGQGLYEQY
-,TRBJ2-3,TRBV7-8,ASRQSGGYTDTQY
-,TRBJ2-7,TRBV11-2,ASSSTRDRSYEQY
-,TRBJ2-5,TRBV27,ASSPYPGYPQETQY
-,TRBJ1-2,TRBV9,ASSAVPGGGYGYT
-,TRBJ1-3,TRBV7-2,ASSSRGGAGNTIY
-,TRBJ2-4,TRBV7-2,ASSPRSKNIQY
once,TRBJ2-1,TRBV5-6,ASTSSGTTWNNEQF
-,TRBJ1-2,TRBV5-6,ASSLIRGWNYGYT
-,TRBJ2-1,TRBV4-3,ASSLFNPAGGHNEQF
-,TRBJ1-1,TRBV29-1,SVDGGTEAF
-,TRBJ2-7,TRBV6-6,ASSYPDRGHEQY
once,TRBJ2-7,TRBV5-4,ASSSPGQGDYEQY
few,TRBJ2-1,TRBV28,ASRASGTSQF
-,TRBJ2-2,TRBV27,ASGRGTGELF
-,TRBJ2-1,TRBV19,ASSSFEGLAGRDEQF
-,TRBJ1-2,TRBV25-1,ASSESVQGNNYGYT
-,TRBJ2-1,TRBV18,ASSPPTSGGKRLDNEQF
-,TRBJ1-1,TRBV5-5,ASSLEPRGNTEAF
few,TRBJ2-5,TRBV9,ASSPSQQGALETQY
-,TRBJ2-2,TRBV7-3,ASSSPRQSGTQNTGELF
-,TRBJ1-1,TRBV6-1,ASSNRVHTEAF
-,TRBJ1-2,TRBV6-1,ASSVDRGYGYT
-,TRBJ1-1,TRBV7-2,ASSGRTPQGTEAF
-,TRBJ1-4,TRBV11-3,ASSQGQTGGNEKLF
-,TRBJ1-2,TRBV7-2,ASSRGNGEYVGYT
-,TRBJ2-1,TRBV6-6,ASSPSYNEQF
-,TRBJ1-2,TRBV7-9,SSRNRTGTNYGYT
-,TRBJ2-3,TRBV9,ASSARDRGTDTQY
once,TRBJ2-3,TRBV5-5,ASSLAYGGTDTQY
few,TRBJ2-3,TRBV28,ATLSGGEGVDTQY
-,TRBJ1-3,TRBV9,ASSVVDSSNSGNTIY
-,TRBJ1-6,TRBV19,ATSEGDYNSPLH
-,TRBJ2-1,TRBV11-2,ASSSYRDRGYNEQF
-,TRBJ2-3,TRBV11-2,ASSLASGVMDTQY
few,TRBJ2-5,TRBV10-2,ASKVGQGGETQY
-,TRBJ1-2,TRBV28,ASSLRTGGEGYT